The 6 T cell receptor beta chains given below trace back to one sample, sequenced in a study of early stage breast cancer tumors. Generated by immunoSEQ multiplex PCR, the TCRdb table keeps only in-frame clones and is missing some. The sample holds about 69,000 clones, approximately 80% seen once. Sequencing was performed on blood. The source is a person aged 40-50 years with breast cancer.

The genes are TRBV5-8 and TRBJ2-6; D is ambiguous. The CDR3 has 15 amino acids. Germline V gene data show CDR1 as SGHTS and CDR2 as YDEGEE. The V and J ends lost 0 bases and 4 bases respectively, with 8 bases between them. In DNA, the CDR3 is TGTGCCAGCAGCTTGGATTTCACCGGGGCCAACGTCCTGACTTTC. Protein sequence: CASSLDFTGANVLTF.

This clone was counted once. The rearrangement links TRBV19 to TRBJ1-5, with D uncertain. The V and J ends lost 6 bases and 3 bases respectively, with 15 bases between them. Germline assignment: CDR1 LNHDA and CDR2 SQIVND (reference sequence). The CDR3 length is 15 residues. Here the CDR3 reads CASSRALGNNQPQHF. For the CDR3, the DNA is TGTGCCAGTAGCCGGGCCTTAGGGAACAATCAGCCCCAGCATTTT. The variable domain in full, with the rest retrieved from reference TRBV19 and TRBJ1-5, is DGGITQSPKYLFRKEGQNVTLSCEQNLNHDAMYWYRQDPGQGLRLIYYSQIVNDFQKGDIAEGYSVSREKKESFPLTVTSAQKNPTAFYLCASSRALGNNQPQHFGDGTRLSIL.

This chain uses TRBV7-3 with TRBJ1-3; TRBD1 is a possible D gene (6 bases). V lost 5 bases and J 4 bases, leaving 15 bases between the germline ends. CDR3 length: 15 residues. Germline V CDR1 and CDR2: SGHTA, FQGTGA. The CDR3 loop reads CASSVGGAGGNTIYF. Here the CDR3 DNA reads TGTGCCAGCAGCGTAGGGGGGGCAGGGGGAAACACCATATATTTT.

The rearrangement uses TRBV6-1 and TRBJ2-3, with D tentatively TRBD1 or TRBD2 (5 bases each). The CDR3 totals 14 residues. Deletions cut 2 bases from V and 7 bases from J, with 13 bases between. CDR1 and CDR2 (germline): MNHNS, SASEGT. The CDR3, as DNA: TGTGCCAGCAGTGAACGGGACCCAAGATATACGCAGTATTTT. Protein product: CASSERDPRYTQYF.

The rearrangement links TRBV5-1 to TRBJ1-2, with 7 bases that match TRBD1. Germline V gene lookup returns CDR1 SGHRS and CDR2 YFSETQ. The V gene end was trimmed by 0 bases and the J gene end by 5 bases; junction bases not matched to a gene: 4. CDR3 length: 14 amino acids. The CDR3 sequence: CASSLEGGPYGYTF. CDR3 in DNA: TGCGCCAGCAGCTTGGAAGGGGGCCCGTATGGCTACACCTTC.

The rearrangement uses TRBV5-1 and TRBJ2-7; 10 nucleotides match TRBD1. Per germline, CDR1 SGHRS and CDR2 YFSETQ. Unmatched junction bases numbered 5, after V lost 0 bases and J lost 2 bases. The CDR3 totals 16 residues. The CDR3 sequence is CASSLGGTGVTYEQYF. The CDR3 DNA follows: TGCGCCAGCAGCTTGGGCGGGACAGGGGTCACCTACGAGCAGTACTTC. Based on the CDR3 plus reference TRBV5-1 and TRBJ2-7, the full variable domain is KAGVTQTPRYLIKTRGQQVTLSCSPISGHRSVSWYQQTPGQGLQFLFEYFSETQRNKGNFPGRFSGRQFSNSRSEMNVSTLELGDSALYLCASSLGGTGVTYEQYFGPGTRLTVT.